A selection of T cell receptor beta chains follows, all from one sample in a study of T cell repertoires in cytomegalovirus infection. TCRdb reanalysed the reads using MiXCR and keeps one entry per CDR3 protein. The data show some 220,000 distinct CDR3 sequences, about 7% seen once. The sample consisted of PBMCs. The receptors here all came from a human donor in good health (CMV status not recorded). Some clones in this sample may be carry-over from other donors' samples. Each CDR3 is given with its conserved first and last residue. A D gene is named only where the DNA matches it firmly. Rows may omit the clone size; those that give it use once, few, many or a size class.

clone_size | j_call | cdr3_length | d_call | v_call | cdr3_aa | cdr3_nt
few | TRBJ2-2 | 16 | NA | TRBV14 | CASSQDMGANTGELFF | TGTGCCAGCAGCCAAGACATGGGGGCGAACACCGGGGAGCTGTTTTTT
many | TRBJ1-1 | 14 | NA | TRBV7-9 | CASSLGGGTSEAFF | TGTGCCAGCAGCTTAGGGGGGGGCACCTCTGAAGCTTTCTTT
many | TRBJ2-7 | 14 | NA | TRBV20-1 | CSARGTHQFYEQYF | TGCAGTGCTAGAGGAACTCATCAATTCTACGAGCAGTACTTC
many | TRBJ1-1 | 15 | TRBD1 | TRBV7-2 | CASSVWTGMNTEAFF | TGTGCCAGCAGCGTTTGGACAGGGATGAACACTGAAGCTTTCTTT
NA | TRBJ1-2 | 14 | TRBD1 | TRBV6-2/TRBV6-3 | CASSSEDRRDGYTF | TGTGCCAGCAGTTCGGAGGACAGGAGAGATGGCTACACCTTC
many | TRBJ1-5 | 18 | TRBD1 | TRBV7-8 | CASSVSLARQGTNQPQHF | TGTGCCAGCAGCGTAAGTTTGGCGCGACAGGGGACCAATCAGCCCCAGCATTTT
many | TRBJ2-7 | 15 | TRBD2 | TRBV20-1 | CSARDPSGGAGEQYF | TGCAGTGCTAGAGATCCTAGCGGGGGGGCCGGCGAGCAGTACTTC
many | TRBJ2-1 | 15 | NA | TRBV4-3 | CASSLQGGPYNEQFF | TGCGCCAGCAGCCTCCAGGGGGGCCCCTACAATGAGCAGTTCTTC
NA | TRBJ1-2 | 17 | TRBD1 | TRBV25-1 | CASSEGGGQGQNYGYTF | TGTGCCAGCAGTGAAGGGGGCGGACAGGGGCAGAACTATGGCTACACCTTC
few | TRBJ2-1 | 14 | TRBD2 | TRBV20-1 | CSAIGTSGGGGQFF | TGCAGTGCTATTGGGACTAGCGGGGGGGGGGGGCAGTTCTTC
many | TRBJ2-2 | 17 | NA | TRBV7-8 | CASSLTGTYANTGELFF | TGTGCCAGCAGCTTAACCGGGACGTACGCGAACACCGGGGAGCTGTTTTTT
many | TRBJ1-1 | 13 | NA | TRBV20-1 | CSARVHFNTEAFF | TGCAGTGCTAGAGTCCACTTTAACACTGAAGCTTTCTTT
few | TRBJ2-7 | 12 | TRBD1 | TRBV5-1 | CASSLQGPEQYF | TGCGCCAGCAGCTTACAGGGGCCCGAGCAGTACTTC
many | TRBJ1-5 | 11 | NA | TRBV28 | CASSLNQPQHF | TGTGCCAGCAGTTTAAATCAGCCCCAGCATTTT
many | TRBJ2-7 | 13 | NA | TRBV19 | CASSITGHYEQYF | TGTGCCAGTAGTATAACGGGCCACTACGAGCAGTACTTC
NA | TRBJ2-6 | 15 | NA | TRBV6-2/TRBV6-3 | CASGGGGAGANVLTF | TGTGCCAGCGGGGGGGGGGGCGCTGGGGCCAACGTCCTGACTTTC
many | TRBJ1-4 | 14 | TRBD1 | TRBV7-2 | CASSLGQAAGKLFF | TGTGCCAGCAGCTTGGGACAGGCTGCGGGAAAACTGTTTTTT
many | TRBJ2-7 | 17 | TRBD1 | TRBV28 | CASSHPPGQGFPYEQYF | TGTGCCAGCAGCCACCCTCCGGGACAGGGATTCCCCTACGAGCAGTACTTC
many | TRBJ2-1 | 18 | TRBD2 | TRBV12-3/TRBV12-4 | CASRPGLAGGLVINEQFF | TGTGCCAGCAGACCGGGACTAGCAGGGGGATTGGTGATCAATGAGCAGTTCTTC
many | TRBJ1-2 | 15 | NA | TRBV7-9 | CASSLYREPNYGYTF | TGTGCCAGCAGCTTATACAGGGAACCTAACTATGGCTACACCTTC
few | TRBJ1-5 | 15 | NA | TRBV20-1 | CSARDRLPSNQPQHF | TGCAGTGCTAGAGACAGGCTCCCTAGCAATCAGCCCCAGCATTTT
many | TRBJ2-1 | 15 | TRBD2 | TRBV3-1 | CASCQAGPSYNEQFF | TGTGCCAGCTGCCAAGCGGGGCCTTCCTACAATGAGCAGTTCTTC
many | TRBJ2-7 | 12 | NA | TRBV14 | CASSQVHHEQYF | TGTGCCAGCAGCCAAGTGCACCACGAGCAGTACTTC
many | TRBJ2-5 | 20 | NA | TRBV14 | CASSRSFPLAHEGRQETQYF | TGTGCCAGCAGCCGCTCTTTCCCACTAGCCCATGAAGGAAGACAAGAGACCCAGTACTTC
many | TRBJ1-1 | 11 | TRBD1 | TRBV10-3 | CAISESGQTIF | TGTGCCATCAGTGAGTCGGGACAGACAATCTTT
many | TRBJ2-5 | 17 | TRBD1 | TRBV6-2/TRBV6-3 | CASSFLNGQGDQETQYF | TGTGCCAGCAGTTTCTTGAACGGACAGGGAGATCAAGAGACCCAGTACTTC
NA | TRBJ2-6 | 16 | NA | TRBV20-1 | CSARDLGGTGANVLTF | TGCAGTGCTAGAGACCTAGGGGGTACTGGGGCCAACGTCCTGACTTTC
many | TRBJ1-5 | 13 | NA | TRBV7-9 | CASSPHMDQPQHF | TGTGCCAGCAGCCCACACATGGATCAGCCCCAGCATTTT
many | TRBJ1-2 | 15 | NA | TRBV10-3 | CAISDSRNFNYGYTF | TGTGCCATCAGCGATTCCAGGAATTTCAACTATGGCTACACCTTC
few | TRBJ2-7 | 15 | TRBD1 | TRBV7-9 | CASSPPRDRYYEQYF | TGTGCCAGCAGCCCCCCCCGGGACAGGTACTACGAGCAGTACTTC
many | TRBJ2-1 | 15 | NA | TRBV7-2 | CASSRSQTSYNEQFF | TGTGCCAGCAGCCGCAGCCAGACCTCCTACAATGAGCAGTTCTTC
few | TRBJ1-1 | 12 | NA | TRBV20-1 | CSAGRVGTEAFF | TGCAGTGCTGGGAGGGTCGGGACTGAAGCTTTCTTT
many | TRBJ1-5 | 14 | NA | TRBV6-1 | CATSGGGVGQPQHF | TGTGCCACCAGTGGGGGGGGAGTTGGTCAGCCCCAGCATTTT
many | TRBJ2-1 | 14 | TRBD1 | TRBV20-1 | CSATGGSIRNEQFF | TGCAGTGCTACAGGGGGTAGTATTAGGAATGAGCAGTTCTTC
many | TRBJ1-4 | 17 | TRBD1 | TRBV7-2 | CASSLSGQGPSNEKLFF | TGTGCCAGCAGCTTGTCGGGACAGGGGCCCTCAAATGAAAAACTGTTTTTT
many | TRBJ1-5 | 17 | TRBD1 | TRBV6-2/TRBV6-3 | CASSYLRRQGVHQPQHF | TGTGCCAGCAGTTATCTCCGAAGACAGGGAGTTCATCAGCCCCAGCATTTT
few | TRBJ2-1 | 14 | NA | TRBV20-1 | CSALVGFSYNEQFF | TGCAGTGCCCTTGTAGGGTTCTCCTACAATGAGCAGTTCTTC
many | TRBJ2-7 | 17 | TRBD1 | TRBV6-5 | CASSITGTGGPSYEQYF | TGTGCCAGCAGTATAACCGGGACAGGGGGCCCCTCCTACGAGCAGTACTTC
NA | TRBJ2-3 | 16 | NA | TRBV7-2 | CASSLLGRGATDTQYF | TGTGCCAGCAGCTTATTAGGCCGGGGCGCGACAGATACGCAGTATTTT
many | TRBJ1-1 | 12 | TRBD1 | TRBV29-1 | CSTRTGNTEAFF | TGCAGCACGAGGACAGGGAACACTGAAGCTTTCTTT
NA | TRBJ1-1 | 16 | TRBD1 | TRBV18 | CASSPRDRVMNTEAFF | TGTGCCAGCTCTCCCCGGGACAGAGTAATGAACACTGAAGCTTTCTTT
few | TRBJ1-2 | 14 | NA | TRBV20-1 | CSARAPDSYYGYTF | TGCAGTGCTAGGGCCCCCGATAGCTACTATGGCTACACCTTC
many | TRBJ1-1 | 16 | NA | TRBV28 | CASSFLGTPLSTEAFF | TGTGCCAGCAGTTTCCTCGGCACACCCCTTAGCACTGAAGCTTTCTTT
many | TRBJ2-3 | 10 | NA | TRBV29-1 | CSVHTDTQYF | TGCAGCGTCCACACAGATACGCAGTATTTT
few | TRBJ2-2 | 15 | NA | TRBV5-5 | CASSLEWPATGELFF | TGTGCCAGCAGCTTGGAATGGCCTGCCACCGGGGAGCTGTTTTTT
many | TRBJ2-3 | 16 | TRBD2 | TRBV7-2 | CASSLTSGGGTDTQYF | TGTGCCAGCAGCTTAACGAGCGGGGGGGGCACAGATACGCAGTATTTT
many | TRBJ2-5 | 14 | NA | TRBV2 | CASSPGTGPETQYF | TGTGCCAGCAGTCCCGGGACGGGGCCAGAGACCCAGTACTTC
many | TRBJ1-6 | 13 | NA | TRBV20-1 | CSARMDRNSPLHF | TGCAGTGCTAGAATGGACCGTAATTCACCCCTCCACTTT
NA | TRBJ1-1 | 16 | TRBD1 | TRBV6-5 | CASSQRTGVLNTEAFF | TGTGCCAGCAGTCAAAGGACAGGGGTCCTGAACACTGAAGCTTTCTTT
NA | TRBJ2-7 | 16 | TRBD1 | TRBV6-6 | CASSYSKGQGLYEQYF | TGTGCCAGCAGTTACTCGAAGGGACAGGGCCTGTACGAGCAGTACTTC
many | TRBJ1-2 | 15 | TRBD1 | TRBV28 | CASSYGGTDNYGYTF | TGTGCCAGCAGTTACGGGGGGACAGATAACTATGGCTACACCTTC
few | TRBJ1-5 | 18 | TRBD1 | TRBV5-5 | CASSSYFSDRVTGQPQHF | TGTGCCAGCAGCTCCTATTTTTCCGACAGGGTAACGGGTCAGCCCCAGCATTTT
many | TRBJ1-4 | 13 | NA | TRBV20-1 | CSARDASNEKLFF | TGCAGTGCTAGAGATGCCTCTAATGAAAAACTGTTTTTT
many | TRBJ2-7 | 13 | NA | TRBV5-4 | CASSLSGANEQYF | TGTGCCAGCAGCTTGTCAGGGGCCAACGAGCAGTACTTC